This record covers a single T cell receptor (beta chain). Its antigen is not identified. This sample stems from a study of beta chain features in type 1 diabetes. Findings and limits, study-wide: TCRB CDR3s from Type 1 diabetes patients were moderately but significantly shorter in all four CD4+ subsets. For patients and controls alike, PCR might favor shorter templates to the same degree. No resolution was reached here on whether HLA type influences TCRB rearrangement.

The purity of all sorted populations exceeded 98%. The authors reverse transcribed all of the isolated RNA, so sequencing captured expressed TCRB transcripts. Average reads for naive, central memory and regulatory T cell samples were several million. Method: immunoSEQ multiplex PCR; TCRdb's copy keeps in-frame clones and lacks some. The sample has about 740,000 clones; roughly 13% are singletons. The CDR3 length is 17 residues. CDR1 is KGHSH and CDR2 is LQKENI in the germline V gene. Trimming cost V 1 base and J 1 base, with 13 bases left between them. The TCR was taken from a man aged 18 to 29 with type 1 diabetes. The sample consisted of naive CD4+ T cells from blood. V usage is TRBV18 and J usage is TRBJ2-2; D might be TRBD1 (6 bases). The CDR3 DNA follows: TGTGCCAGCTCACCACGAATATCGACAGGGAACACCGGGGAGCTGTTTTTT. This gives the protein CASSPRISTGNTGELFF. Full variable domain (remainder filled in from reference TRBV18 and TRBJ2-2): NAGVMQNPRHLVRRRGQEARLRCSPMKGHSHVYWYRQLPEEGLKFMVYLQKENIIDESGMPKERFSAEFPKEGPSILRIQQVVRGDSAAYFCASSPRISTGNTGELFFGEGSRLTVL.